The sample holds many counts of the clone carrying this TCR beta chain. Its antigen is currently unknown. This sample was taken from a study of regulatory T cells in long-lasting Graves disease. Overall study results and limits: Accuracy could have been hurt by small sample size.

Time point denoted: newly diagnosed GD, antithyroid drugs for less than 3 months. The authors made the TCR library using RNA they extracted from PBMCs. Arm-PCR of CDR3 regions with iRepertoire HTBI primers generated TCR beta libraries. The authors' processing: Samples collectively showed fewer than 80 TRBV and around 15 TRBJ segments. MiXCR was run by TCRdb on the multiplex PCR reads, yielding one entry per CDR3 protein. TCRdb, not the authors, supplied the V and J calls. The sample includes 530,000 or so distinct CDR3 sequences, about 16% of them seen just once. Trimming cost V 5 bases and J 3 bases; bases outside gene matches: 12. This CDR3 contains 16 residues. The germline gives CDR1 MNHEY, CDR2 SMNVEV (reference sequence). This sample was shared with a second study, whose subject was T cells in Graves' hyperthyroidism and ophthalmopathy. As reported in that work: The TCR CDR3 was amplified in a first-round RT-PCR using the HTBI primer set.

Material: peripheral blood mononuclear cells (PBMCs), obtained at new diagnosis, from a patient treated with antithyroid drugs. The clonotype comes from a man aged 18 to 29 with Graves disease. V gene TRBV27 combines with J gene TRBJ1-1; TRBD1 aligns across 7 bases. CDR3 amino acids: CASSTDRRRTYTEAFF. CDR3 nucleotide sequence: TGTGCCAGCAGTACGGACAGGAGAAGAACTTACACTGAAGCTTTCTTT.